The TCR beta chain described here comes from a study of T cell responses to AZD1222 COVID-19 vaccine. Study-level information: Second doses that came at about 4 or about 12 weeks were put together.

Study-level findings and limits: Regions 160-218 and 743-854 dominated among vaccine-associated CD4 TCRs spanning spike. Reports say nearly half of spike-specific TCRs go after unmutated variant regions.

About this clone itself: Its antigen is currently unknown.

V shed 3 bases, J shed 2 bases, and the junction held 5 bases outside the gene matches. This CDR3 region has 15 residues. The germline V gene has CDR1 MGHRA and CDR2 YSYEKL. Using immunoSEQ multiplex PCR, the repertoire was profiled, and TCRdb retains in-frame clones only, with some absent. The table includes 150,000 to 200,000 clones, approximately 93% detected once. The starting material was peripheral blood, obtained on day 0 of AZD1222 vaccination. The chain is built from TRBV4-1 and TRBJ2-7, with 9 bases that match TRBD2. The clonotype originates from an adult in good health. CDR3 nucleotide sequence: TGCGCCAGCAGCCACATGACTAGCGGAACCTACGAGCAGTACTTC. Its translation is CASSHMTSGTYEQYF.